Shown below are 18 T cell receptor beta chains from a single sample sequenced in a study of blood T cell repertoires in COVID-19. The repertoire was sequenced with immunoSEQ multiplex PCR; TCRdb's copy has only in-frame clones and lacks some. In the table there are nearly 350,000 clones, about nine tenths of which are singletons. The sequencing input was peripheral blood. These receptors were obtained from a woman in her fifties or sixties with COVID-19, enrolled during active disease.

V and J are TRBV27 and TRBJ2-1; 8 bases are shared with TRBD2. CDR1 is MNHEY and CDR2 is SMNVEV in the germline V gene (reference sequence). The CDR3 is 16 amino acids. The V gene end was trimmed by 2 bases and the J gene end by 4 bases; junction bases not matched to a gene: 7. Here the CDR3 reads CASSLRLAPRYNEQFF. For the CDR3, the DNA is TGTGCCAGCAGTTTAAGACTAGCGCCGAGATACAATGAGCAGTTCTTC.

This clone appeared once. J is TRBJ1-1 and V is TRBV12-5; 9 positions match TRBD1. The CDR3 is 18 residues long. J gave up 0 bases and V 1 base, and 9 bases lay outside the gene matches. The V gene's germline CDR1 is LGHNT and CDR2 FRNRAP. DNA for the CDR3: TGTGCTAGTGGTTTGGAGACAGGGGGTTGGGGAATGAACACTGAAGCTTTCTTT. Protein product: CASGLETGGWGMNTEAFF.

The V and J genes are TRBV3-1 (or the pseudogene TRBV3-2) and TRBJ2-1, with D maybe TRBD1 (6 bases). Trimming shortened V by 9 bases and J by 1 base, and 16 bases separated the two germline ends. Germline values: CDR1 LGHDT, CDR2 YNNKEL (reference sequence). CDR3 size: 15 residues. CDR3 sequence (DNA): TGTGCCAGTCCAAGCAGGGGTGCTTCCTACAATGAGCAGTTCTTC. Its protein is CASPSRGASYNEQFF.

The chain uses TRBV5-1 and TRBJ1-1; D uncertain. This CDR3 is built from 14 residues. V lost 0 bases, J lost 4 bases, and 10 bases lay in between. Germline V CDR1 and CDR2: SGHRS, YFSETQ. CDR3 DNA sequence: TGCGCCAGCAGCTTGGGGTGGGGAGGCACTGAAGCTTTCTTT. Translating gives CASSLGWGGTEAFF.

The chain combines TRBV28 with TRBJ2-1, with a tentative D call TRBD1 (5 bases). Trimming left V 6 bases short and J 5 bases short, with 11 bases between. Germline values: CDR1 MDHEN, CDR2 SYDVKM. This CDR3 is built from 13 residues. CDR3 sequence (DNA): TGTGCCAGCAGCTACAGGCGCAACAATGAGCAGTTCTTC. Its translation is CASSYRRNNEQFF.

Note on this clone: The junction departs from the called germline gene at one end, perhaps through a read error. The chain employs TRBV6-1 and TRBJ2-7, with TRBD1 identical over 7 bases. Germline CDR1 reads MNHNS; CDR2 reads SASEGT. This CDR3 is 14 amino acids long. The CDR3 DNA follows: TGTGCCAGCAGCGAAGACAGGGTTTCCTACGAGCAGTACTTC. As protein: CASSEDRVSYEQYF.

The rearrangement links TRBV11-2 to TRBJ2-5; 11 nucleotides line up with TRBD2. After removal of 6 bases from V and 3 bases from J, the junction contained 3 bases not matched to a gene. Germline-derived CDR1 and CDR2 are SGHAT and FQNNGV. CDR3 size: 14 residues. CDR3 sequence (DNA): TGTGCCAGCAGGCGGGGACTAGCGGAAGAGACCCAGTACTTC. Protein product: CASRRGLAEETQYF. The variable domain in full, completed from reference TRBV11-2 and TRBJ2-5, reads EAGVAQSPRYKIIEKRQSVAFWCNPISGHATLYWYQQILGQGPKLLIQFQNNGVVDDSQLPKDRFSAERLKGVDSTLKIQPAKLEDSAVYLCASRRGLAEETQYFGPGTRLLVL.

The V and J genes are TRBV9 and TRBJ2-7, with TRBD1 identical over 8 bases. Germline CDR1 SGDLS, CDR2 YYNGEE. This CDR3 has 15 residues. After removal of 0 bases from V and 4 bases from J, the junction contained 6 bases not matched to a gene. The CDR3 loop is CASSVAWGTGYEQYF. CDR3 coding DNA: TGTGCCAGCAGCGTAGCTTGGGGGACAGGTTACGAGCAGTACTTC.

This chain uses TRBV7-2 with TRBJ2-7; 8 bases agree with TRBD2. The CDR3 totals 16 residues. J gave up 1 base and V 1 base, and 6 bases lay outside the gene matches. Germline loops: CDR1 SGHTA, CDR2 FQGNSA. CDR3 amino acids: CASSLEGGRISYEQYF. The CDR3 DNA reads TGTGCCAGCAGCTTAGAGGGCGGGAGGATTTCCTACGAGCAGTACTTC.

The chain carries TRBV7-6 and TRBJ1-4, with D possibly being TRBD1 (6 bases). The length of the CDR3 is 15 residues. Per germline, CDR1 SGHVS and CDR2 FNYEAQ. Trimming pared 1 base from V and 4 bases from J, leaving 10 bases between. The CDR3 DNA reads TGTGCCAGCAGCTTAGGACAGGCCTATAATGAAAAACTGTTTTTT. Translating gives CASSLGQAYNEKLFF.

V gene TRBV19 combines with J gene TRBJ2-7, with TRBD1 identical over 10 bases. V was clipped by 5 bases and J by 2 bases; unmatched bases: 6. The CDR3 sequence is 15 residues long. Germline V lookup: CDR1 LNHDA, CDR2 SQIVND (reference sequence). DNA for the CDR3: TGTGCCAGTAGTGCGGGACAGGGGTTCCCCTACGAGCAGTACTTC. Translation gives CASSAGQGFPYEQYF.

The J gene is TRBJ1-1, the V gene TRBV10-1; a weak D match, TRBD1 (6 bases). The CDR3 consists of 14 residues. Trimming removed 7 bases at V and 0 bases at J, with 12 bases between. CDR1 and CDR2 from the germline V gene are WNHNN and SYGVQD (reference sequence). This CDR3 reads CASKYTGLNTEAFF. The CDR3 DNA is TGCGCCAGCAAATATACAGGGTTGAACACTGAAGCTTTCTTT.

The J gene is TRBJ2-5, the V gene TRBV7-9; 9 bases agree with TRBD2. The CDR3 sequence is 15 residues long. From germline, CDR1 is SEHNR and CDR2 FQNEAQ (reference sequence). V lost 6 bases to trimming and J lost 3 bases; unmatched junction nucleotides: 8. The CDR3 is CASRRRASGEETQYF. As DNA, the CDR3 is TGTGCCAGCAGACGAAGGGCTAGCGGGGAAGAGACCCAGTACTTC.

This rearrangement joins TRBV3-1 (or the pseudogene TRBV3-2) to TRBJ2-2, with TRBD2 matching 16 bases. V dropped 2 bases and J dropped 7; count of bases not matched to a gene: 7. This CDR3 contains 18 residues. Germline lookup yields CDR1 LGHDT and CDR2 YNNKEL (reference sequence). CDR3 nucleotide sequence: TGTGCCAGCAGCCAACGGGGACTAGCGGGAGGGCCTGGCGGGGAGCTGTTTTTT. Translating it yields CASSQRGLAGGPGGELFF.

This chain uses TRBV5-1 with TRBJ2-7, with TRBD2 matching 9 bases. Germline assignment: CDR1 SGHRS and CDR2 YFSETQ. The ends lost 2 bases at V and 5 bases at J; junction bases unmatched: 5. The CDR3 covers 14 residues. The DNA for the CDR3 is TGCGCCAGCAGCTTTTCGATAGCGGGAGACGAGCAGTACTTC. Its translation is CASSFSIAGDEQYF.

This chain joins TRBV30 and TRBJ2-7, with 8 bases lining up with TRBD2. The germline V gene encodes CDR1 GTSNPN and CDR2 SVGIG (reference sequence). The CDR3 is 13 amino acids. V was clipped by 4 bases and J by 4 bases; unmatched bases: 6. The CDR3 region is CAWKLAEKYEQYF. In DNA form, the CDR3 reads TGTGCCTGGAAACTAGCGGAGAAATACGAGCAGTACTTC.

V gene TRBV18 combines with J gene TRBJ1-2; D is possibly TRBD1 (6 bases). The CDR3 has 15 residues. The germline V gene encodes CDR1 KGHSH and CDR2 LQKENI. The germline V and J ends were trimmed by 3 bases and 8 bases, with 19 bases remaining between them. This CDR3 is CASSPPVGALRGYTF. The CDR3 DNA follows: TGTGCCAGCTCACCCCCGGTGGGGGCTCTCCGGGGCTACACCTTC.

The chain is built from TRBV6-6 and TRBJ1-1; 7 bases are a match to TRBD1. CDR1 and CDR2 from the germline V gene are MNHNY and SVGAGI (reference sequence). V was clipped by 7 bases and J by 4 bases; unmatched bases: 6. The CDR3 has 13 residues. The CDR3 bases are TGTGCCAGCAAGGGGGCAGGGGTCACTGAAGCTTTCTTT. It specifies CASKGAGVTEAFF.